This T cell receptor beta chain came from a study of regulatory T cells in long-lasting Graves disease. Relying on iRepertoire HTBI primers and Arm-PCR of CDR3 regions, the team built TCR beta libraries. Each CDR3 protein gets one entry after TCRdb re-called the multiplex PCR reads with MiXCR. The profile shows around 450,000 distinct CDR3 sequences, 15% of them singletons. The CDR3 spans 17 residues. V lost 2 bases and J lost 0, with 13 bases in between. Germline V gene sequence: CDR1 LNHDA, CDR2 SQIVND (reference sequence). Time point defined: newly diagnosed GD, antithyroid drugs for less than 3 months. PBMC-derived RNA was used for the TCR library. In this sample, this clonotype turned up a few times. The sample was also linked to a second study, of T cells in Graves' hyperthyroidism and ophthalmopathy.

This specimen consisted of peripheral blood mononuclear cells (PBMCs), obtained at new diagnosis, from a patient treated with antithyroid drugs. This rearrangement joins TRBV19 to TRBJ2-2; D remains ambiguous. The TCR comes from a middle-aged woman with Graves disease. This CDR3 reads CASSIIEELANTGELFF. DNA for the CDR3: TGTGCCAGTAGTATAATAGAGGAGTTAGCGAACACCGGGGAGCTGTTTTTT.